This TCR beta chain stems from a study of blood T cells in healthy people across ages. PBMCs, at least 7 million per sample, were isolated. The amount of total RNA extracted per sample was at least 5 micrograms. Germline values: CDR1 KGHSH, CDR2 LQKENI. This CDR3 has 14 amino acids. With 6 bases removed from V and 5 bases from J, the gap between germline ends came to 13 bases. A second PCR, run for roughly 7 to 12 cycles, used a sample-barcoded 5' primer plus a J-beta primer mix. TCRdb re-called the 5' RACE reads through MiXCR, storing one row per CDR3 protein. The sample carries roughly 1.5 million distinct CDR3 sequences, approximately 43% recorded once. This clonotype has just a few counts.

This clonotype was sampled from a young woman in good health. Sequenced: blood. The genes are TRBV18 and TRBJ2-2; tentative D call: TRBD1 (6 bases). The CDR3 DNA is TGTGCCAGCTCGCCCACAACAGGGACCGGGGAGCTGTTTTTT. It encodes CASSPTTGTGELFF.